This T cell receptor beta chain was observed in a study of blood T cell repertoires in COVID-19. The table lists this clone with a count of one. Data came from immunoSEQ multiplex PCR; TCRdb stores just in-frame clones and leaves some out. The data contain 300,000 to 350,000 clones, approximately 89% of them singletons. The sequence was obtained from a woman aged 18-30 years who had recovered from COVID-19. Sequencing was carried out using peripheral blood.

The CDR3 DNA reads TGCGCCAGCGGGCTCGGTCCGGGGGGGATGTATGGCTACACCTTC. This translates into CASGLGPGGMYGYTF. The V and J genes are TRBV5-1 and TRBJ1-2; TRBD1 is a possible D gene (5 bases). Trimming took 7 bases from V and 5 from J, leaving 21 bases between them. This CDR3 spans 15 amino acids. Germline CDR1 and CDR2: SGHRS and YFSETQ.